This T cell receptor (beta chain) emerged from a study of identical twins. TCRdb reanalysed the 5' RACE reads using MiXCR and keeps one entry per CDR3 protein. The sample shows about 220,000 distinct CDR3 sequences, 6% to 8% of them seen only once. General study results and limits: Rather than following the same donors, the conclusions depended on cross-sectional statistical analysis. In beta out-of-frame sequences, the excess sharing between twins was weaker. Fewer insertions characterized abundant cord blood beta clonotypes, whereas memory repertoires showed none. Modelling approaches yielded underestimates of out-of-frame TCR alpha sharing between monozygotic twins.

The CDR3 totals 13 residues. Trimming pared 5 bases from V and 4 bases from J, leaving 10 bases between. Germline V CDR1 and CDR2: ENHRY, SYGVKD. This clonotype appeared many times. No antigen is known for it. These data also formed part of another study, on yellow fever vaccine responses in identical twins.

The chain employs TRBV10-3 and TRBJ2-3; TRBD2 might be the D (5 bases). Sequencing input: CD8+ T cells sorted from blood. The TCR was taken from a woman younger than 35 in good health. The DNA of the CDR3 is TGTGCCATCAGTCCGGACTCCCCAGATACGCAGTATTTT. It translates to CAISPDSPDTQYF.